This T cell receptor beta chain was captured by sequencing in a study of blood T cell repertoires in COVID-19. The authors' processing: Estimates of nucleated cell counts were drawn from the amplification of reference gene primers. Generated by immunoSEQ multiplex PCR, the TCRdb table keeps only in-frame clones and is missing some. That table is the source of V, J and clone size, and D and trimming were worked out from the DNA. The table records some 450,000 clones, approximately 88% of them present only once. Germline CDR1 and CDR2: SEHNR and FQNEAQ (reference sequence). The V gene end was trimmed by 2 bases and the J gene end by 6 bases; junction bases not matched to a gene: 9. CDR3 length: 16 residues.

This TCR was recovered from a woman between 45 and 60 years old with COVID-19, enrolled during active disease. J is TRBJ1-4 and V is TRBV7-9; 7 nucleotides line up with TRBD1. The specimen was peripheral blood. The CDR3: CASSLMRGGGDEKLFF. The CDR3 DNA reads as TGTGCCAGCAGCTTAATGAGAGGAGGGGGCGATGAAAAACTGTTTTTT.